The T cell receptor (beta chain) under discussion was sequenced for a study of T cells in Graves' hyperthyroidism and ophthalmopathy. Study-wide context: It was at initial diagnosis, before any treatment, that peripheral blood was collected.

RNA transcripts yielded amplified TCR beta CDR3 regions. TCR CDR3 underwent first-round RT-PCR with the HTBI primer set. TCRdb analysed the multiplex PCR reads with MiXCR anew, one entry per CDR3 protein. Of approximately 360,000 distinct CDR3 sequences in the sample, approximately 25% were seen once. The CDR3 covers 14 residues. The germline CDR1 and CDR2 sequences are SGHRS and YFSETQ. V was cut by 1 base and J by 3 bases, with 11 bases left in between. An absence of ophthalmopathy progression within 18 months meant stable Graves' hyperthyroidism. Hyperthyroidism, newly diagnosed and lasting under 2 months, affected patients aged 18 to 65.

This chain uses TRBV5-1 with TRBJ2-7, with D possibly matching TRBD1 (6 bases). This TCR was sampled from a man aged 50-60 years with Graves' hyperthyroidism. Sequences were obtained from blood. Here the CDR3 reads CASSLTPGDYEQYF. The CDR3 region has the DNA TGCGCCAGCAGCTTGACCCCAGGGGACTACGAGCAGTACTTC.